The 28 T cell receptor beta chains below were found in one sample sequenced in a study of blood T cells in healthy people across ages. For the second PCR, which ran for roughly 7 to 11 cycles, a sample-barcoded 5' primer and a J-beta primer mix were used. TCRdb reprocessed the 5' RACE reads via MiXCR and lists one record per CDR3 protein. The table includes about 1.5 million distinct CDR3 sequences, under 55% detected once. Input material: blood. These receptors all come from a woman aged 18-29 years in good health.

Concerning this clonotype itself: A read error is likely, as this CDR3 ends without the conserved phenylalanine or tryptophan. The chain couples TRBV15 to TRBJ1-1; possible D gene TRBD1, 5 bases. The germline CDR1 and CDR2 sequences are LNHNV and YYDKDF (reference sequence). The CDR3 totals 14 residues. The V gene lost 1 base and the J gene lost 4 bases, with 10 bases spanning the gap. CDR3 region: CATSRVLGGTEAFL. CDR3 DNA sequence: TGTGCCACCAGCAGAGTACTGGGGGGCACTGAAGCTTTCCTT.

This clonotype was counted once. In this CDR3 the conserved last residue, phenylalanine or tryptophan, is missing, so a read error is likely. This chain links TRBV12-3 or TRBV12-4 with TRBJ2-1; D ambiguous. This CDR3 contains 14 residues. Trimming shortened V by 6 bases and J by 8 bases, and 17 bases separated the two germline ends. The CDR3 region is CASRRLLWGHEQFL. The CDR3 DNA is TGTGCCAGCAGACGCCTCTTGTGGGGTCATGAGCAGTTCTTG.

This chain uses TRBV14 with TRBJ1-1; TRBD1 is a possible D gene (5 bases). The CDR3 runs to 13 residues. Trimming took 0 bases from V and 8 from J, leaving 10 bases between them. CDR1 is SGHDN, CDR2 FVKESK, per germline. Written as DNA, the CDR3 is TGTGCCAGCAGCCAAGATTGGGCAGGGGAAGCTTTCTTT. It codes for CASSQDWAGEAFF.

This clonotype was found a few times. One junction end does not reproduce the germline sequence, and a read error may be involved. The chain carries TRBV5-1 and TRBJ1-6; no firm D call. CDR1 and CDR2 from the germline V gene are SGHRS and YFSETQ. The CDR3 spans 15 residues. The CDR3 DNA reads TGCGCCAGCAGCTTGGACAGTTTTGATAATTCACCCCCCCACTTT. Translated, it gives CASSLDSFDNSPPHF.

This chain links TRBV20-1 with TRBJ2-7; 10 bases are shared with TRBD2. CDR1 DFQATT and CDR2 SNEGSKA come from the germline V gene (reference sequence). This CDR3 contains 14 residues. J was trimmed by 3 bases and V by 6 bases; bases with no gene match: 8. The CDR3 DNA sequence: TGCAGTGCAGATCTAGCGGGAGTTTTCTACGAGCAGTACTTC. Amino acid sequence: CSADLAGVFYEQYF.

The rearrangement uses TRBV7-6 and TRBJ2-1; 12 bases fit TRBD2. The CDR3 has 15 residues. The germline V gene encodes CDR1 SGHVS and CDR2 FNYEAQ. V trimming: 4 bases; J trimming: 4 bases; junction bases outside the gene matches: 2. The CDR3 nucleotides read TGTGCCAGCAGCTGGACTAGCGGGGAATACAATGAGCAGTTCTTC. Protein product: CASSWTSGEYNEQFF.

The chain couples TRBV7-9 to TRBJ2-3; D not certain. Germline V gives CDR1 SEHNR, CDR2 FQNEAQ (reference sequence). The CDR3 consists of 14 residues. V gave up 1 base and J gave up 4 bases, with 9 bases separating them. The CDR3 here is CASSLEDSADTQYF. CDR3 coding DNA: TGTGCCAGCAGCTTAGAAGATTCGGCAGATACGCAGTATTTT.

This chain uses TRBV27 with TRBJ2-3; no firm D call. V dropped 2 bases and J dropped 3 bases, with 12 bases sitting between them. Per germline, CDR1 MNHEY and CDR2 SMNVEV (reference sequence). CDR3 length equals 15 residues. Written as DNA, the CDR3 is TGTGCCAGCAGTTTACTGCTCGGCCGGACAGATACGCAGTATTTT. This translates into CASSLLLGRTDTQYF.

This clonotype came up a few times. This chain uses TRBV6-1 with TRBJ2-7; possibly TRBD1 or TRBD2 for D (5 bases each). Trimming removed 6 bases from V and 7 bases from J, with 28 bases in between. Germline-derived CDR1 and CDR2 are MNHNS and SASEGT. CDR3 size: 17 residues. DNA for the CDR3: TGTGCCAGCAGCTGGGGGTCAGTTGGAAGTGGACGAAATGAGCAGTACTTC. This gives the protein CASSWGSVGSGRNEQYF.

This chain joins TRBV20-1 and TRBJ2-1, with TRBD1 as a possible D gene (6 bases). The CDR3 spans 13 residues. V was cut by 1 base and J by 9 bases, with 13 bases left in between. CDR1 is DFQATT and CDR2 is SNEGSKA in the germline V gene (reference sequence). The CDR3 spells CSARAPQGSEQFF. The CDR3 DNA reads TGCAGTGCTAGAGCCCCTCAGGGGAGTGAGCAGTTCTTC.

CDR3 in amino acids: CASSYRAAQETQYF. CDR3 DNA sequence: TGTGCCAGCAGTTATCGAGCGGCCCAAGAGACCCAGTACTTC. The chain has TRBV28 and TRBJ2-5; a possible D gene is TRBD2 (5 bases). The CDR3 covers 14 residues. Germline V gene data show CDR1 as MDHEN and CDR2 as SYDVKM. V dropped 4 bases and J dropped 1 base, with 10 bases sitting between them.

The rearrangement uses TRBV7-8 and TRBJ2-7; D perhaps matches TRBD1 (5 bases). The CDR3 contains 15 residues. The V gene's germline CDR1 is SGHVS and CDR2 FQNEAQ. Deletions cut 6 bases from V and 1 base from J, with 16 bases between. The CDR3 sequence: CASSLTRVTSYEQYF. DNA of the CDR3: TGTGCCAGCAGTTTAACCAGGGTCACATCCTACGAGCAGTACTTC.

CDR3 nucleotide sequence: TGTGCCAGCAGCGTAGTGCGGGAGCCTGGAGATACGCAGTATTTT. Its translation is CASSVVREPGDTQYF. The gene calls are TRBV9 and TRBJ2-3, with 7 bases identical to TRBD2. V lost 0 bases, J lost 5 bases, and 6 bases stayed unmatched. The CDR3 loop spans 15 amino acids. In germline, CDR1 is SGDLS, CDR2 YYNGEE.

J is TRBJ1-2 and V is TRBV12-3 or TRBV12-4, with D tentatively TRBD1 (6 bases). Trimming stripped 9 bases from V and 4 bases from J, with 12 bases between. CDR3 length: 12 residues. This chain's CDR3 is CASAIGGYGYTF. The CDR3 DNA reads as TGTGCCAGTGCGATAGGGGGCTATGGCTACACCTTC.

This sequence joins TRBV20-1 and TRBJ2-3; 11 bases align to TRBD2. The junction had 6 bases not matched to a gene; V was cut back by 0 bases and J by 4 bases. CDR1 and CDR2 (germline): DFQATT, SNEGSKA (reference sequence). This CDR3 is built from 16 residues. CDR3 amino acids: CSARDVLAGDPDTQYF. CDR3 coding DNA: TGCAGTGCTAGAGATGTACTAGCGGGAGACCCAGATACGCAGTATTTT.

The chain has TRBV30 and TRBJ2-7, with 7 bases aligning to TRBD1. Germline CDR1 reads GTSNPN; CDR2 reads SVGIG (reference sequence). J gave up 2 bases and V 5 bases, and 3 bases lay outside the gene matches. The CDR3 consists of 12 residues. Here the CDR3 DNA reads TGTGCCTGGGAGGACAGGACCTACGAGCAGTACTTC. Protein product: CAWEDRTYEQYF.

This clonotype was seen at least ten times. This chain uses TRBV12-3 or TRBV12-4 with TRBJ1-5; 8 positions match TRBD1. This CDR3 comprises 14 residues. V trimming: 6 bases; J trimming: 4 bases; junction bases outside the gene matches: 5. CDR3 DNA sequence: TGTGCCAGCAGCTCGGACAGGGCTAATCAGCCCCAGCATTTT. Translating it yields CASSSDRANQPQHF.

CDR3 in amino acids: CSVGWVQVVQYF. CDR3 nucleotides: TGCAGCGTTGGCTGGGTACAGGTCGTCCAGTACTTC. V usage is TRBV29-1 and J usage is TRBJ2-7; TRBD1 might be the D (5 bases). The germline V gene has CDR1 SQVTM and CDR2 ANQGSEA. Trimming removed 4 bases at V and 10 bases at J, with 17 bases between. This CDR3 spans 12 amino acids.

The gene calls are TRBV4-3 and TRBJ2-3, with D possibly matching TRBD2 (6 bases). There are 15 residues in the CDR3. V gave up 0 bases and J gave up 4 bases, with 11 bases separating them. Germline CDR1 reads LGHNA; CDR2 reads YSLEER. The CDR3 DNA reads TGCGCCAGCAGCCAAGACTGGGGGGACGCAGATACGCAGTATTTT. It encodes CASSQDWGDADTQYF.

This chain links TRBV6-5 with TRBJ2-7, with 14 bases identical to TRBD2. V was pared by 4 bases and J by 7 bases, with 6 bases of the junction left unmatched. Germline values: CDR1 MNHEY, CDR2 SVGAGI. This CDR3 is 15 amino acids long. The CDR3 here is CASSSTSGGAIEQYF. The CDR3 coding sequence is TGTGCCAGCAGTTCGACTAGCGGGGGGGCAATTGAGCAGTACTTC.

Points on this clonotype: At one of its ends the junction is not consistent with the germline gene, which may arise from a read error. The CDR3 DNA reads as TGCGCCAGCAGCCAAGCATCCGGGGCTCCTAGCACAGATACGCAGTATTTT. This sequence encodes CASSQASGAPSTDTQYF. The chain joins TRBV4-2 to TRBJ2-3; D may match TRBD1 or TRBD2 (5 bases each). The CDR3 is 17 residues long. Germline V gene sequence: CDR1 LGHNA, CDR2 YNFKEQ.

In its sample, this clonotype was seen a few times. The rearrangement uses TRBV12-3 or TRBV12-4 and TRBJ2-1; no firm D call. Near its end, the DNA agrees better with TRBJ2-7, so the J call may be wrong. The CDR3 contains 14 residues. CDR3: CASRRTAPYNEQYF. CDR3 coding DNA: TGTGCCAGCAGGCGAACGGCCCCATACAATGAGCAGTACTTC.

DNA of the CDR3: TGTGCCAGCAGTTCAGCGGGAAGGTTCGATGAGCAGTTCTTC. It specifies CASSSAGRFDEQFF. This chain uses TRBV12-3 or TRBV12-4 with TRBJ2-1; the match to TRBD2 covers 7 bases. Losses at the gene ends were 4 bases for V and 8 bases for J; bases not matched to a gene: 8. The CDR3 has 14 amino acids.

Only a few counts were recorded for this clonotype. The V call is TRBV7-2, the J call TRBJ2-7; D might be TRBD2 (5 bases). Germline V gene data show CDR1 as SGHTA and CDR2 as FQGNSA. The CDR3 extends over 15 amino acids. Trimming stripped 3 bases from V and 0 bases from J, with 12 bases between. In DNA, the CDR3 is TGTGCCAGCAGCTTTGGGAGCGTCCCCTCCTACGAGCAGTACTTC. Translated: CASSFGSVPSYEQYF.

About this clonotype itself: The junction differs from germline at one of its ends, possibly a read error. This sequence joins TRBV10-3 and TRBJ1-2, with D possibly matching TRBD1 (6 bases). The germline gives CDR1 ENHRY, CDR2 SYGVKD. The CDR3 is 13 amino acids. CDR3 region: CACAQGKNYGYIF. CDR3 nucleotides: TGTGCCTGTGCCCAGGGGAAAAACTATGGCTACATCTTC.

A remark on this clonotype: A much larger clone differs from this one at a single base, so this may be a read error. The V gene is TRBV7-2, the J gene TRBJ2-1; D not resolved. Germline CDR1 and CDR2: SGHTA and FQGNSA. Trimming removed 2 bases from V and 6 bases from J, with 14 bases in between. This CDR3 is 15 amino acids long. The CDR3 sequence: CASSLLGLACNEQFF. For the CDR3, the DNA is TGTGCCAGCAGCTTACTGGGTCTGGCCTGCAATGAGCAGTTCTTC.

This clonotype has only a few counts. CDR3 sequence (DNA): TGTGCCAGCAGTGAAAACGGTGGGTGGCAGCCCCAGCATTTT. Protein sequence: CASSENGGWQPQHF. V is TRBV6-1 and J is TRBJ1-5, with D uncertain. V was clipped by 2 bases and J by 7 bases, with 12 bases between them. Per the germline V gene, CDR1 is MNHNS and CDR2 is SASEGT. This CDR3 has 14 residues.

This clonotype was observed a few times. This chain connects TRBV7-9 to TRBJ2-7; 7 bases agree with TRBD2. Trimming at V came to 1 base and at J to 6 bases, leaving 6 bases not matched to a gene. CDR1 and CDR2 from the germline V gene are SEHNR and FQNEAQ (reference sequence). The CDR3 consists of 14 residues. CDR3 coding DNA: TGTGCCAGCAGCTTAGGGCTAGCGGTCGGCGAGCAGTACTTC. As protein: CASSLGLAVGEQYF. Using reference TRBV7-9 and TRBJ2-7 for the parts outside the CDR3, the full variable domain is DTGVSQNPRHKITKRGQNVTFRCDPISEHNRLYWYRQTLGQGPEFLTYFQNEAQLEKSRLLSDRFSAERPKGSFSTLEIQRTEQGDSAMYLCASSLGLAVGEQYFGPGTRLTVT.